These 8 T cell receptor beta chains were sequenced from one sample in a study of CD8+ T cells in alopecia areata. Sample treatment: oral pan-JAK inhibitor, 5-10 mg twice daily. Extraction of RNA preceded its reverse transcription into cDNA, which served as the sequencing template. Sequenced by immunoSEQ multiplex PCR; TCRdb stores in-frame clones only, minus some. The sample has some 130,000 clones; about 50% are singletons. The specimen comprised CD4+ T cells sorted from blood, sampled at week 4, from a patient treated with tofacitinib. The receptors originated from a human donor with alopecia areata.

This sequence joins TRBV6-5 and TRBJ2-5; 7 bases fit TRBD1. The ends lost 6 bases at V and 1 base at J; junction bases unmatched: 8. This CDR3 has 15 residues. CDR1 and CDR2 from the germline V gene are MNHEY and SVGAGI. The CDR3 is CASRGDRALQETQYF. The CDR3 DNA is TGTGCCAGCAGGGGCGACAGGGCCCTCCAAGAGACCCAGTACTTC.

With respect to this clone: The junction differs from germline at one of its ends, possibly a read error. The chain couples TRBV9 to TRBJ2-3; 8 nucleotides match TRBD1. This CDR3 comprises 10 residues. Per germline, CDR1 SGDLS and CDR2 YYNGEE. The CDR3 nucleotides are TGTGCCAGCAGCGAGGACAGGGCGCATTTT. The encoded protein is CASSEDRAHF.

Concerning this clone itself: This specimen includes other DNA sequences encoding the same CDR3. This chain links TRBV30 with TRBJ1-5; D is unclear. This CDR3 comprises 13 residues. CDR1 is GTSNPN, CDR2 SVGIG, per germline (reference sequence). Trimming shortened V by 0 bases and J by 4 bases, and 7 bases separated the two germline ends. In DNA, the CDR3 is TGTGCCTGGAGTGTACAGAGAAATCAGCCCCAGCATTTT. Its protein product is CAWSVQRNQPQHF.

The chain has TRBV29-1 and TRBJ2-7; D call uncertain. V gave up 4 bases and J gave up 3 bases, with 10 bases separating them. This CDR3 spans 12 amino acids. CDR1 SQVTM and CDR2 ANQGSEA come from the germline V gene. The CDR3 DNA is TGCAGCGTTGGTAGCCAGTACTACGAGCAGTACTTC. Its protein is CSVGSQYYEQYF.

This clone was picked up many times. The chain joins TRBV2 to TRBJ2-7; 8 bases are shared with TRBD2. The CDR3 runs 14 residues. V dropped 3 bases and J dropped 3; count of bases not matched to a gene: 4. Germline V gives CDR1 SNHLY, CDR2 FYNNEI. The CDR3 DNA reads TGTGCCAGCAGTGAGTCCAGCGGGGGCTACGAGCAGTACTTC. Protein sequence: CASSESSGGYEQYF.

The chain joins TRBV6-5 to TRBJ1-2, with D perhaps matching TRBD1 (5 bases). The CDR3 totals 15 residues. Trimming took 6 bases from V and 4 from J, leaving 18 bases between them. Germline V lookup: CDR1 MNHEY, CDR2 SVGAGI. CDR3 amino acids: CASSPRLRGGYGYTF. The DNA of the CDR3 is TGTGCCAGCAGCCCACGATTACGTGGGGGCTATGGCTACACCTTC.

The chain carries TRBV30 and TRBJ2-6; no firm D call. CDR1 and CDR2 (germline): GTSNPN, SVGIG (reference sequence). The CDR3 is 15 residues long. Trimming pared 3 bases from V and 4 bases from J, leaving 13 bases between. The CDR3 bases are TGTGCCTGGAGGGAAGGCCCCTCCGGGGCCAACGTCCTGACTTTC. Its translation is CAWREGPSGANVLTF.

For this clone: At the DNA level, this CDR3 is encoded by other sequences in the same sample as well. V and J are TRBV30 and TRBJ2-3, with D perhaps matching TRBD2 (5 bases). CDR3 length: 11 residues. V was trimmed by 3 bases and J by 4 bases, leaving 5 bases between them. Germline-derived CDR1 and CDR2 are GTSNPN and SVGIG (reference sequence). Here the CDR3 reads CAWSGADTQYF. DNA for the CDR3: TGTGCCTGGAGCGGGGCAGATACGCAGTATTTT.